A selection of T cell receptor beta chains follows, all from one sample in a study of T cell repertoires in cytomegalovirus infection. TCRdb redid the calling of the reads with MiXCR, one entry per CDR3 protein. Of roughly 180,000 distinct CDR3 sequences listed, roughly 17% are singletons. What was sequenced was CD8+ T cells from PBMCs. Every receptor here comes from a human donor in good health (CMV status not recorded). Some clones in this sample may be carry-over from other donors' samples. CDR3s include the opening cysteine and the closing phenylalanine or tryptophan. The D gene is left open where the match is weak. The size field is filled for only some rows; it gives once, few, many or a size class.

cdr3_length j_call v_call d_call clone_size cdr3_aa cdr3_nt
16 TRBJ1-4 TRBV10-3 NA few CAISEFRGESDEKLFF TGTGCCATCAGTGAGTTTCGGGGGGAGTCAGATGAAAAACTGTTTTTT
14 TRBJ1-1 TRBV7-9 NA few CASSFQRGNTEAFF TGTGCCAGCAGCTTTCAGAGGGGGAACACTGAAGCTTTCTTT
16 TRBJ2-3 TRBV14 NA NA CASSTGAGVLTDTQYF TGTGCCAGCAGCACCGGGGCAGGGGTCTTGACAGATACGCAGTATTTT
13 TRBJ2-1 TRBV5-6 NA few CASSFPVHNEQFF TGTGCCAGCAGCTTCCCGGTACACAATGAGCAGTTCTTC
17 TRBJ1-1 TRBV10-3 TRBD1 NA CATELPGRGNMNTEAFF TGTGCCACCGAGTTACCCGGCAGGGGGAACATGAACACTGAAGCTTTCTTT
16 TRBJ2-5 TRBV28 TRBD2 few CASSFSSGPIGETQYF TGTGCCAGCAGTTTCTCTAGCGGACCTATTGGGGAGACCCAGTACTTC
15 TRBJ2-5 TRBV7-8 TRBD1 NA CASSLAQGVEETQYF TGTGCCAGCAGCTTAGCGCAGGGGGTCGAAGAGACCCAGTACTTC
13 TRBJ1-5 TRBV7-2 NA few CASSLDGGQPQHF TGTGCCAGCAGCTTAGATGGGGGACAGCCCCAGCATTTT
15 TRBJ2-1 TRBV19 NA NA CASSILLSSYNEQFF TGTGCCAGTAGTATCCTGTTGAGCTCCTACAATGAGCAGTTCTTC
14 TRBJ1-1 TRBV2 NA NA CASSEVPQGTEAFF TGTGCCAGCAGTGAAGTCCCTCAGGGCACTGAAGCTTTCTTT
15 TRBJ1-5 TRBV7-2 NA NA CASSSTSGKGQPQHF TGTGCCAGCAGCTCGACCTCAGGGAAGGGTCAGCCCCAGCATTTT
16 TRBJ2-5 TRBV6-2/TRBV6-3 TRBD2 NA CASSYSGTTNQETQYF TGTGCCAGCAGTTACTCCGGGACTACAAACCAAGAGACCCAGTACTTC
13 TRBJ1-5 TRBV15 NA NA CATSTWARQPQHF TGTGCCACCAGCACCTGGGCGCGTCAGCCCCAGCATTTT
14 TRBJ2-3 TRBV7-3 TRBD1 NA CASSPGQGVYTQYF TGTGCCAGCAGCCCCGGACAGGGCGTTTATACGCAGTATTTT
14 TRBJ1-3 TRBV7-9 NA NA CASSGWTEGNTIYF TGTGCCAGCAGCGGATGGACAGAAGGAAACACCATATATTTT
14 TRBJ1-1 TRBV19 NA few CASSGPSRGTEAFF TGTGCCAGTAGTGGACCGAGCCGGGGGACTGAAGCTTTCTTT
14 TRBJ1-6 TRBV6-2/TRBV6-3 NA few CASKRQATTSPLHF TGTGCCAGCAAGAGACAGGCTACCACTTCACCCCTCCACTTT
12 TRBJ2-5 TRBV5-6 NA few CASSLEWGTQYF TGTGCCAGCAGCTTGGAGTGGGGGACCCAGTACTTC
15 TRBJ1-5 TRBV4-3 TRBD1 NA CASSLSTGVNQPQHF TGCGCCAGCAGCCTTTCGACAGGGGTTAATCAGCCCCAGCATTTT
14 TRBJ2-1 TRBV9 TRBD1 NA CASSAGQGPREQFF TGTGCCAGCAGCGCCGGACAGGGCCCCCGTGAGCAGTTCTTC
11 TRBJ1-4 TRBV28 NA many CASSRNEKLFF TGTGCCAGCAGTAGAAATGAAAAACTGTTTTTT
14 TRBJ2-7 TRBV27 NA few CASSLSEISYEQYF TGTGCCAGCAGTTTATCAGAGATCTCCTACGAGCAGTACTTC
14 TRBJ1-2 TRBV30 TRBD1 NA CAWRRTGANYGYTF TGTGCCTGGAGACGGACAGGGGCTAACTATGGCTACACCTTC
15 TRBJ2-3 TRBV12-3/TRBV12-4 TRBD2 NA CASGGLAGATDTQYF TGTGCCAGCGGCGGACTAGCGGGGGCCACAGATACGCAGTATTTT
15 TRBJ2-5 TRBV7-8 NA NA CASSYSPLGRETQYF TGTGCCAGCAGCTACAGTCCCCTTGGCCGGGAGACCCAGTACTTC
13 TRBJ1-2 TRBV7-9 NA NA CASSFQGKTGYTF TGTGCCAGCAGCTTTCAGGGGAAGACTGGCTACACCTTC
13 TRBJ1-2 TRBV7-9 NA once CASSSETDYGYTF TGTGCCAGCAGCTCGGAGACGGATTATGGCTACACCTTC
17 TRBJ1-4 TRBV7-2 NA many CASSVNPFLVANEKLFF TGTGCCAGCAGCGTCAACCCCTTTTTAGTAGCTAATGAAAAACTGTTTTTT
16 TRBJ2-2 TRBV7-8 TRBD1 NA CASSPVLQGAPGELFF TGTGCCAGCAGCCCTGTCCTTCAGGGGGCGCCCGGGGAGCTGTTTTTT
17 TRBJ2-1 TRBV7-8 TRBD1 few CASSRQGTTNPYNEQFF TGTGCCAGCAGCCGACAGGGAACTACCAATCCCTACAATGAGCAGTTCTTC
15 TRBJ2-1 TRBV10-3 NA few CAISDNGLRLGNWFF TGTGCCATCAGTGACAACGGACTGCGCCTTGGGAATTGGTTCTTC
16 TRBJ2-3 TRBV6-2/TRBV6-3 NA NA CASSYFAGASTDTQYF TGTGCCAGCAGTTATTTTGCGGGCGCGAGCACAGATACGCAGTATTTT
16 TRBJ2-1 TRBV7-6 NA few CASSLEKGPAYNEQFF TGTGCCAGCAGCTTAGAAAAAGGGCCTGCCTACAATGAGCAGTTCTTC
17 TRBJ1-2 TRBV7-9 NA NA CASSLTNRDGGLWGYTF TGTGCCAGCAGCTTAACCAACAGGGATGGGGGCCTGTGGGGCTACACCTTC
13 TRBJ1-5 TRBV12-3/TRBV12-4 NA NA CASRGPSNQPQHF TGTGCCAGCAGGGGACCGTCAAATCAGCCCCAGCATTTT
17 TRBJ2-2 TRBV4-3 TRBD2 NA CASSRWRGAPGTGELFF TGCGCCAGCAGCCGATGGCGGGGGGCCCCCGGGACCGGGGAGCTGTTTTTT
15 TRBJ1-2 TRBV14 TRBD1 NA CASSPRDRQRYGYTF TGTGCCAGCAGCCCTCGGGACAGGCAACGTTATGGCTACACCTTC
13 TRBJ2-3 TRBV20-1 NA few CSASGGMTDTQYF TGCAGTGCCTCGGGCGGGATGACAGATACGCAGTATTTT
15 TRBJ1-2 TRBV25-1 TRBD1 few CASSDPLGQGDGYTF TGTGCCAGCAGTGACCCCTTGGGACAGGGTGATGGCTACACCTTC
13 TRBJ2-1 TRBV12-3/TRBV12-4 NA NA CASSFGGTTEQFF TGTGCCAGCAGTTTTGGTGGGACCACCGAGCAGTTCTTC
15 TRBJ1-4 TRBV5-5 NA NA CASSSYTATNEKLFF TGTGCCAGCAGCAGCTACACTGCAACTAATGAAAAACTGTTTTTT
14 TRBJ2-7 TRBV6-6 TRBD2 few CASSYQTSFDEQYF TGTGCCAGCAGCTACCAGACTAGCTTCGACGAGCAGTACTTC